These T cell receptor beta chains were read from a single sample in a study of T cell responses to AZD1222 COVID-19 vaccine. The protocol was immunoSEQ multiplex PCR, while the TCRdb copy is restricted to in-frame clones and leaves out a portion. The table records 200,000 or so clones, 80% to 95% of them present only once. The specimen was peripheral blood, collected on day 0 of AZD1222 vaccination. These receptors all come from an adult in good health. The CDR3 runs from the conserved cysteine through the conserved F or W. D genes are given only for firm matches. Clone sizes are given selectively: once, few, many, or a class where the clone is expanded.

v_call	clone_size	d_call	j_call	cdr3_nt	cdr3_aa
TRBV19	few	TRBD1	TRBJ1-5	TGTGCCAGTACCTTTTCGACAGGGTCTAGCAATCAGCCCCAGCATTTT	CASTFSTGSSNQPQHF
TRBV12-3/TRBV12-4	-	-	TRBJ1-3	TGTGCCAGCAGTTTCGGAAACACCATATATTTT	CASSFGNTIYF
TRBV5-4	-	-	TRBJ2-1	TGTGCCAGCAGCTTAGATCCGAGGGAGCAGTTCTTC	CASSLDPREQFF
TRBV3-1/TRBV3-2	-	TRBD1	TRBJ1-5	TGTGCCAGCAGCCAAGACGGGGGACAGGGGGGTCAGCCCCAGCATTTT	CASSQDGGQGGQPQHF
TRBV5-4	-	-	TRBJ1-3	TGTGCCAGCAGCCTTAGGGCCTCTGGAAACACCATATATTTT	CASSLRASGNTIYF
TRBV19	-	-	TRBJ1-5	TGTGCCAGTAGTACGAGACGGAGCAATCAGCCCCAGCATTTT	CASSTRRSNQPQHF
TRBV5-1	-	-	TRBJ2-1	TGCGCCAGCAGCTTGGGCGGCTACCGCTCCTACAATGAGCAGTTCTTC	CASSLGGYRSYNEQFF
TRBV11-1	-	-	TRBJ2-1	TGTGCCAGCACCATGGCGGAAGACAATGAGCAGTTCTTC	CASTMAEDNEQFF
TRBV5-1	-	TRBD1	TRBJ2-3	TGCGCCAGCAGTTTCGGGACAGGGATGGATGCGGATACGCAGTATTTT	CASSFGTGMDADTQYF
TRBV5-1	-	TRBD1	TRBJ1-1	TGCGCCAGCAGCTTGAGGTCGACGGCAGGGGGGACTGAAGCTTTCTTT	CASSLRSTAGGTEAFF
TRBV14	-	-	TRBJ1-2	TGTGCCAGCAGCCAATATTCGACAGGAGGGGGAGGCTACACCTTC	CASSQYSTGGGGYTF
TRBV16	-	-	TRBJ1-5	TGTGCCAGCAGCATACAGGGCGATCAGCCCCAGCATTTT	CASSIQGDQPQHF
TRBV24-1	-	-	TRBJ1-2	TGTGCCACCAGTGATCCCGAGGAGAACTATGGCTACACCTTC	CATSDPEENYGYTF
TRBV6-2/TRBV6-3	-	TRBD2	TRBJ2-1	TGTGCCAGCAGTCGGACTAGCGGGGGAGTGGTCAATGAGCAGTTCTTC	CASSRTSGGVVNEQFF
TRBV10-3	-	-	TRBJ1-2	TGTGCCATCAGTGAGTTAGGACGGCTCGTAGCTAACTATGGCTACACCTTC	CAISELGRLVANYGYTF
TRBV27	-	TRBD1	TRBJ1-1	TGTGCCAGCCCAGGGGGGACTGAAGCTTTCTTT	CASPGGTEAFF
TRBV4-1	-	TRBD2	TRBJ2-1	TGCGCCAGCAGCCAAGATCGGGGGGGCGGTGAGCAGTTCTTC	CASSQDRGGGEQFF
TRBV5-4	-	-	TRBJ1-2	TGTGCCAGCAGCCCGTTAGAGGGAAACTATGGCTACACCTTC	CASSPLEGNYGYTF
TRBV7-8	few	-	TRBJ2-2	TGTGCCAGCAGCCCGGACTCTAACACCGGGGAGCTGTTTTTT	CASSPDSNTGELFF
TRBV6-4	-	TRBD1	TRBJ1-2	TGTGCCAGCAGTGCTTCCGGGACAGGGCTCTATGGCTACACCTTC	CASSASGTGLYGYTF
TRBV11-2	-	-	TRBJ1-1	TGTGCCAGCAGCTTCCACGGCACTGAAGCTTTCTTT	CASSFHGTEAFF
TRBV7-9	-	TRBD1	TRBJ1-3	TGTGCCAGCAGCCCGCGACAGGGGAGCACTGGAAACACCATATATTTT	CASSPRQGSTGNTIYF
TRBV3-1/TRBV3-2	-	-	TRBJ1-4	TGTGCCAGCAGCCAAGAGGTTTCTGAAAAACTGTTTTTT	CASSQEVSEKLFF
TRBV28	-	-	TRBJ1-4	TGTGCCAGCAGCTCAGGGGCACCCGGGGGTGAAAAACTGTTTTTT	CASSSGAPGGEKLFF
TRBV7-2	-	-	TRBJ1-1	TGTGCCAGCAGCTTAGATAGTCACAGGGTGGGGACTGAAGCTTTCTTT	CASSLDSHRVGTEAFF
TRBV15	-	-	TRBJ1-6	TGTGCCACCAGCAGAGATCAGGATTCACCCCTCCACTTT	CATSRDQDSPLHF
TRBV6-2/TRBV6-3	-	-	TRBJ2-3	TGTGCCAGCAGTTACGCTCTGACAGGCGAGACGCTCCCCCGCTTATTAGATACGCAGTATTTT	CASSYALTGETLPRLLDTQYF
TRBV4-3	-	-	TRBJ1-2	TGCGCCAGCAGCCAGGAGCTAGGTGTTGGGCGGTACGGCTACACCTTC	CASSQELGVGRYGYTF
TRBV28	-	TRBD1	TRBJ1-1	TGTGCCAGCAGCCCGGCAGGGGGCGCGGACACTGAAGCTTTCTTT	CASSPAGGADTEAFF
TRBV4-3	-	-	TRBJ1-2	TGCGCCAGCAGCCAAGAGCCCAGGGCGTATGGCTACACCTTC	CASSQEPRAYGYTF
TRBV14	-	-	TRBJ1-5	TGTGCCAGCAGCCAACTAGGGGAGAATCAGCCCCAGCATTTT	CASSQLGENQPQHF
TRBV18	-	-	TRBJ1-1	TGTGCCAGCTCACCACAGTCGGAGGAATCTCAAGCTTTCTTT	CASSPQSEESQAFF
TRBV19	-	TRBD2	TRBJ2-6	TGTGCCAGTAGTATAGTGGCACTAGCGGGAGGCTCTGGGGCCAACGTCCTGACTTTC	CASSIVALAGGSGANVLTF
TRBV5-4	once	-	TRBJ2-5	TGTGCCAGCAGCTTGATCCCCCCCGGGGGGCGAGTGGAGACCCAGTACTTC	CASSLIPPGGRVETQYF
TRBV7-2	-	-	TRBJ1-2	TGTGCCAGCAGCTTAGGTGGTGGTAGCTACACCTTC	CASSLGGGSYTF
TRBV7-9	-	-	TRBJ1-4	TGTGCCAGCAGCTCCAGACAGTCAATCCCTGAAAAACTGTTTTTT	CASSSRQSIPEKLFF
TRBV19	-	-	TRBJ1-2	TGTGCCGGCCGGACGGGCTATGGCTACACCTTC	CAGRTGYGYTF
TRBV18	-	-	TRBJ2-7	TGTGCCAGCTCTCAATCATTGGGAGCCTACGAGCAGTACTTC	CASSQSLGAYEQYF
TRBV25-1	-	-	TRBJ1-2	TGTGCCAGCAGCCTCCCGGGGGGCGGTGGCTACACCTTC	CASSLPGGGGYTF
TRBV19	few	TRBD2	TRBJ2-2	TGTGCCAGTACAACGGGGGGTCACACCGGGGAGCTGTTTTTT	CASTTGGHTGELFF
TRBV12-5	-	-	TRBJ1-4	TGTGCTAGTGGCGGAGCAACTAATGAAAAACTGTTTTTT	CASGGATNEKLFF
TRBV6-5	-	-	TRBJ1-1	TGTGCCAGCACCGGAGAGGGGTTTTCGAGAGCTTTCTTT	CASTGEGFSRAFF
TRBV6-2/TRBV6-3	-	-	TRBJ1-2	TGTGCCAGCAGTCCGACCAGGGATCGTGGCTACACCTTC	CASSPTRDRGYTF
TRBV19	once	-	TRBJ1-1	TGTGCCAGTAGAGGAACGTCTATGAACACTGAAGCTTTCTTT	CASRGTSMNTEAFF
TRBV6-2/TRBV6-3	once	TRBD1	TRBJ1-4	TGTGCCAGCAGTTCCTACAGGGGTTGGGGTGAAAAACTGTTTTTT	CASSSYRGWGEKLFF
TRBV19	-	-	TRBJ2-1	TGTGCCAGTAGTATGGACAGTAGGAGTGAGCAGTTCTTC	CASSMDSRSEQFF
TRBV6-5	once	-	TRBJ1-2	TGTGCCAGCAGTTACTCCGCATTACAGGGTTATGGCTACACCTTC	CASSYSALQGYGYTF